These 8 T cell receptor beta chains originate from one sample sequenced in a study of T cell responses to AZD1222 COVID-19 vaccine. The protocol was immunoSEQ multiplex PCR, while the TCRdb copy is restricted to in-frame clones and leaves out a portion. The data contain 160,000 or so clones, about 90% of them singletons. The sequences come from peripheral blood, collected on day 0 of MenACWY control vaccination. The receptors stem from an adult in good health.

V and J are TRBV3-1 (or the pseudogene TRBV3-2) and TRBJ2-5; TRBD1 agrees at 8 bases. CDR1 is LGHDT, CDR2 YNNKEL, per germline (reference sequence). V gave up 0 bases and J gave up 5 bases; unmatched junction bases: 8. The CDR3 is 16 residues long. The CDR3 protein is CASSQDPTGGMETQYF. The CDR3 nucleotides are TGTGCCAGCAGCCAAGATCCTACAGGGGGGATGGAGACCCAGTACTTC.

This clone has only a few counts. The V call is TRBV30, the J call TRBJ1-3, with D tentatively TRBD1 (5 bases). The length of the CDR3 is 16 residues. CDR1 is GTSNPN, CDR2 SVGIG, per germline (reference sequence). V was pared by 0 bases and J by 0 bases, with 12 bases between. The DNA of the CDR3 is TGTGCCTGGAGTGTATGGGGGTCGGGCTCTGGAAACACCATATATTTT. Translation gives CAWSVWGSGSGNTIYF.

The CDR3 loop reads CASDRGIYEQYF. CDR3 bases: TGTGCCAGCGACAGGGGAATCTACGAGCAGTACTTC. V usage is TRBV6-5 and J usage is TRBJ2-7, with 8 bases identical to TRBD1. The V gene's germline CDR1 is MNHEY and CDR2 SVGAGI. The trim removed 8 bases at V and 3 bases at J, leaving 3 bases unmatched. CDR3 size: 12 residues.

V gene TRBV9 combines with J gene TRBJ2-3, with 9 bases lining up with TRBD1. Per the germline V gene, CDR1 is SGDLS and CDR2 is YYNGEE. V lost 4 bases to trimming and J lost 4 bases; unmatched junction nucleotides: 4. The CDR3 covers 14 residues. The CDR3 here is CASSNRDRADTQYF. In DNA form, the CDR3 reads TGTGCCAGCAGCAACCGGGACAGGGCAGATACGCAGTATTTT.

The chain joins TRBV7-9 to TRBJ1-6, with D hard to call. The V end lost 4 bases, the J end lost 3 bases, and 22 bases lay between the germline ends. The CDR3 spans 19 residues. From germline, CDR1 is SEHNR and CDR2 FQNEAQ (reference sequence). CDR3 in DNA: TGTGCCAGCAGCTCCGGGAACGTCGCCCAACTTGGCTATAATTCACCCCTCCACTTT. Its translation is CASSSGNVAQLGYNSPLHF.

In its sample, this clone was seen a few times. The rearrangement links TRBV19 to TRBJ1-1; a possible D gene is TRBD1 (5 bases). Trimming took off 5 bases at V and 2 bases at J, with 21 bases between the two ends. The CDR3 length is 17 residues. CDR1 and CDR2 (germline): LNHDA, SQIVND (reference sequence). DNA of the CDR3: TGTGCCAGTAGTGCCAATCGCAGGGTAAGGGCCAACACTGAAGCTTTCTTT. Translated: CASSANRRVRANTEAFF.

This rearrangement joins TRBV9 to TRBJ2-7, with TRBD1 matching 8 bases. Germline loops: CDR1 SGDLS, CDR2 YYNGEE. Trimming removed 3 bases from V and 6 bases from J; junction bases left unmatched: 8. This CDR3 is 14 amino acids long. In DNA form, the CDR3 reads TGTGCCAGCAGCGACGGACAGGGCCCCCTCGAGCAGTACTTC. Its translation: CASSDGQGPLEQYF.

This chain's CDR3 is CSVIHRGRNTEAFF. Here the CDR3 DNA reads TGCAGCGTTATCCACAGGGGGAGGAACACTGAAGCTTTCTTT. This chain connects TRBV29-1 to TRBJ1-1; 8 bases line up with TRBD1. The CDR3 extends over 14 amino acids. Germline lookup yields CDR1 SQVTM and CDR2 ANQGSEA. Germline trimming cut 5 bases from V and 1 base from J; bases unmatched to any gene: 6.